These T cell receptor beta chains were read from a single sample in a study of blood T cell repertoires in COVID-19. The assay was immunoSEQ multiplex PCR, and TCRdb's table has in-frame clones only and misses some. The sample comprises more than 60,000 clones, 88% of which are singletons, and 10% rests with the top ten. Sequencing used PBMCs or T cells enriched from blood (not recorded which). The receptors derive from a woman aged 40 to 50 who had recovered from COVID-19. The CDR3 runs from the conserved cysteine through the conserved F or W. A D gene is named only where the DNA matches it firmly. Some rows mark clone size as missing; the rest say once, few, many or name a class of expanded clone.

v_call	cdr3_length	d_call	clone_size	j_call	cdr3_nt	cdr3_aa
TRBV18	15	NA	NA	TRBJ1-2	TGTGCCAGCTCACCACGATCTGGGGGGGCGGATGGCTACACCTTC	CASSPRSGGADGYTF
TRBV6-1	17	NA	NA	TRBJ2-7	TGTGCCAGCAGTGAAGAGATTGTAGGACTATTCGGGTACGAGCAGTACTTC	CASSEEIVGLFGYEQYF
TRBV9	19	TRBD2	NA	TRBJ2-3	TGTGCCAGCAGCGTAGCTTCCCAGTTAGCGGGGGGGCCAGGCGATACGCAGTATTTT	CASSVASQLAGGPGDTQYF
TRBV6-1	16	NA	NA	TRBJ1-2	TGTGCCAGCAGTGAAGGCAGGCCCCTGAATAACTATGGCTACACCTTC	CASSEGRPLNNYGYTF
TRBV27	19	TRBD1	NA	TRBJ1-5	TGTGCCAGTACAAAAGCCGGGACAGGGGGCCTGCTTAGCAATCAGCCCCAGCATTTT	CASTKAGTGGLLSNQPQHF
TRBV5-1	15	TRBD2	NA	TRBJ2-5	TGCGCCAGCAGCGCGGGACTAGCGGGGTCAGAGACCCAGTACTTC	CASSAGLAGSETQYF
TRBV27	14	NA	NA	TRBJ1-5	TGTGCCAGCAGTACCTACAGGGGCAATCAGCCCCAGCATTTT	CASSTYRGNQPQHF
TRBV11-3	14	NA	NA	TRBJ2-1	TGTGCCAGCAGCTTAGGAGGGGACTGGAATGAGCAGTTCTTC	CASSLGGDWNEQFF
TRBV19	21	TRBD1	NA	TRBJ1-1	TGTGCCAGTAGCGACCGGACTATATCCCTCGGGACAGGCGAGAGGGGTCGAGCGGCTTTCTTT	CASSDRTISLGTGERGRAAFF
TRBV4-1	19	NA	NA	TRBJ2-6	TGCGCCAGCAGCCAAGATTTCCAGGGCCTCGATTCTGGGGCCAACGTCCTGACTTTC	CASSQDFQGLDSGANVLTF
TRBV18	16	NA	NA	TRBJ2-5	TGTGCCAGCTCACCCGATGTCGGGACTCCACAAGAGACCCAGTACTTC	CASSPDVGTPQETQYF
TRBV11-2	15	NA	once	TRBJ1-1	TGTGCCAGCACAACCGGTCGGGGGGCGAGCACTGAAGCTTTCTTT	CASTTGRGASTEAFF
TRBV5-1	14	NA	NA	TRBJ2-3	TGCGCCAGCACAGCGAGGGTTAGCACAGATACGCAGTATTTT	CASTARVSTDTQYF
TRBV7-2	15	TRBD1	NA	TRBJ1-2	TGTGCCAGCAGCTTAACAGGGGGCGCAGTGCTTGGCTACACCTTC	CASSLTGGAVLGYTF
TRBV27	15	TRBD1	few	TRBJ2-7	TGTGCCAGCAGTCCCCGGGACAGGAATTACTACGAGCAGTACTTC	CASSPRDRNYYEQYF
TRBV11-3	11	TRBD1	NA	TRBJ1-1	TGTGCCAGCAGCCGGGACAGCGAAGCTTTCTTT	CASSRDSEAFF
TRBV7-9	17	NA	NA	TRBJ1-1	TGTGCCAGCAGCTTAATGTTCGCGGGTCAAGAGAACACTGAAGCTTTCTTT	CASSLMFAGQENTEAFF
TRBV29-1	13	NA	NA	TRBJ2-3	TGCAGCGTTGATACAGGGAACACAGATACGCAGTATTTT	CSVDTGNTDTQYF
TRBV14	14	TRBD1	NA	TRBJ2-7	TGTGCCAGCAGCCAAACGACAGGGTACTACGAGCAGTACTTC	CASSQTTGYYEQYF
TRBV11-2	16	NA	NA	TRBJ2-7	TGTGCCAGCAGCTTCAAACCGGGACTGAGCTCCTACGAGCAGTACTTC	CASSFKPGLSSYEQYF
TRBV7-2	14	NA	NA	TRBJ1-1	TGTGCCAGCAGGGACCAGAGAGGGTGGACTGAAGCTTTCTTT	CASRDQRGWTEAFF
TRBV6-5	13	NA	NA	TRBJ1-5	TGTGCCAGCAGTTACTCGAGACTTCAGCCCCAGCATTTT	CASSYSRLQPQHF
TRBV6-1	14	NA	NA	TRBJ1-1	TGTGCCAGCAGTGAATCGGGTACTTACACTGAAGCTTTCTTT	CASSESGTYTEAFF
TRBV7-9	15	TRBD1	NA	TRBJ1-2	TGTGCCAGCAGCATAGGGACAGGTTCTAACTATGGCTACACCTTC	CASSIGTGSNYGYTF
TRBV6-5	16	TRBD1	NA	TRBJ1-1	TGTGCCAGCAGTTACTCGGAGACAGGGTTGAGCACTGAAGCTTTCTTT	CASSYSETGLSTEAFF
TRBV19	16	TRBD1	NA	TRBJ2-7	TGTGCCAGTAGTTCCTACGGACAGGGGAACTCCTACGAGCAGTACTTC	CASSSYGQGNSYEQYF
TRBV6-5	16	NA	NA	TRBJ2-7	TGTGCCAGCAGTTACTCGACCTGGGGCAGGGAATACGAGCAGTACTTC	CASSYSTWGREYEQYF
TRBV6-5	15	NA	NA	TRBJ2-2	TGTGCCAGCAGTCCCTCGGTCAGCGGCACCGGGGAGCTGTTTTTT	CASSPSVSGTGELFF
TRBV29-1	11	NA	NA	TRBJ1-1	TGCAGCGTTGGAAGTTTAGCTGAAGCTTTCTTT	CSVGSLAEAFF
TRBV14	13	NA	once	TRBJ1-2	TGTGCCAGCAGCCTTGGACAGAGCTATGGCTACACCTTC	CASSLGQSYGYTF
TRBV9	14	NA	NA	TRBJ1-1	TGTGCCAGCAGCGTAGAAGGACAGTATGCTGAAGCTTTCTTT	CASSVEGQYAEAFF
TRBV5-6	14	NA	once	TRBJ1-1	TGTGCCAGCAGCTTTCCGGAGACGTACACTGAAGCTTTCTTT	CASSFPETYTEAFF
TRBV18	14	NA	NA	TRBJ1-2	TGTGCCAGCTCACCCGAGGGAGGCATGGGTGGCTACACCTTC	CASSPEGGMGGYTF
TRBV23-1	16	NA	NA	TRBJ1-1	TGCGCCAGCAGTCAATGTTCGTCGGGCAGGGACACTGAAGCTTTCTTT	CASSQCSSGRDTEAFF
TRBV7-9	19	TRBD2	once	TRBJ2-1	TGTGCCAGCAGCCCTAGGACAGGGGGACTAGCGGGGCAGTACAATGAGCAGTTCTTC	CASSPRTGGLAGQYNEQFF
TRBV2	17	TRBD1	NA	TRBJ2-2	TGTGCCAGCAGAAACAAGACAGGGAACCTACCCACCGGGGAGCTGTTTTTT	CASRNKTGNLPTGELFF
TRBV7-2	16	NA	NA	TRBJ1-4	TGTGCCAGCAGCTTAGGATCGACATTTACTAATGAAAAACTGTTTTTT	CASSLGSTFTNEKLFF
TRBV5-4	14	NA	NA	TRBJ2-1	TGTGCCAGCAGCCCGGACATACCCAACAATGAGCAGTTCTTC	CASSPDIPNNEQFF
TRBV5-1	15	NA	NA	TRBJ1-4	TGCGCCAGCAGCTTGAATCGAGGAACTAATGAAAAACTGTTTTTT	CASSLNRGTNEKLFF
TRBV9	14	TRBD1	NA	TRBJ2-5	TGTGCCAGCAGCATCGGACAGGGGGGGGTGACCCAGTACTTC	CASSIGQGGVTQYF
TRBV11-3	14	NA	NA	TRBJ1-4	TGTGCCAGCAGCGGGGGACTGGGTAATGAAAAACTGTTTTTT	CASSGGLGNEKLFF
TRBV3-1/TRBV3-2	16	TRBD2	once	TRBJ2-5	TGTGCCCGCAGCCAAAGGGGGCGGGGGGGCCAAGAGACCCAGTACTTC	CARSQRGRGGQETQYF
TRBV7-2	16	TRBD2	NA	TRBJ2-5	TGTGCCAGCAGCTTAATCCGCGGGGGAGCCCAAGAGACCCAGTACTTC	CASSLIRGGAQETQYF
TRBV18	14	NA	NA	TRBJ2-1	TGTGCCAGCTCACCACCATTCGGGGTCAATGAGCAGTTCTTC	CASSPPFGVNEQFF
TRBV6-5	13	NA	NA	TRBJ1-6	TGTGCCAGCACCCAGGGGCGGAATTCACCCCTCCACTTT	CASTQGRNSPLHF
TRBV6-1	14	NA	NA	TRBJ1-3	TGTGCCAGCAGTGAAAAGGGGTTTGGAAACACCATATATTTT	CASSEKGFGNTIYF
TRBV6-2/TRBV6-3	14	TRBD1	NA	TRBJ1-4	TGTGCCAGCAGTGCGGGACAGGGGAATGAAAAACTGTTTTTT	CASSAGQGNEKLFF
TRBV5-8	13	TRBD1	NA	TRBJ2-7	TGTGCCAGCAGCTTCGACAGGGGGAGGGAGCAGTACTTC	CASSFDRGREQYF
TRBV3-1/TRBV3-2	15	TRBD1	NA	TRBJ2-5	TGTGCCACAATGGACAGGGGGCTGTCGGGAGAGACCCAGTACTTC	CATMDRGLSGETQYF
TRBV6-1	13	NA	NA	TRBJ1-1	TGTGCCAGCAGTGAAAACGGGAACACTGAAGCTTTCTTT	CASSENGNTEAFF
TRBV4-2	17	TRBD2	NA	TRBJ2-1	TGTGCCAGCAGCCAACCCCGCCCGGGACTAGCGGGGGGGTTTAAGTTCTTC	CASSQPRPGLAGGFKFF
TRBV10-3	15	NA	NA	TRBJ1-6	TGTGCCATCAGTGAGTCGATGGGAGGGCTCTCACCCCTCCACTTT	CAISESMGGLSPLHF
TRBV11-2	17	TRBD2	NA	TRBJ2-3	TGTGCCAGCAGCAAAAGACTAGCGGGGGATAGCACAGATACGCAGTATTTT	CASSKRLAGDSTDTQYF
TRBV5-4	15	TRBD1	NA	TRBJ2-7	TGTGCCAGCAGCTTGGAGGGGAACAGGGGGCTCGAGCAGTACTTC	CASSLEGNRGLEQYF
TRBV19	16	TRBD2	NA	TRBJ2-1	TGTGCCAGTAGTATAGATGGCGGGGGGCACTACAATGAGCAGTTCTTC	CASSIDGGGHYNEQFF
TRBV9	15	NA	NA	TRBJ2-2	TGTGCCAGCAGCGTAGATGTGATCGGCACCGGGGAGCTGTTTTTT	CASSVDVIGTGELFF
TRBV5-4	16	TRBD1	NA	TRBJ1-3	TGTGCCAGCAGCTTGGCAGGGGGCGCGGGTGGAAACACCATATATTTT	CASSLAGGAGGNTIYF